Listed below are T cell receptor beta chains from one sample, sequenced in a study of identical twins. TCRdb processed the 5' RACE reads anew with MiXCR; each CDR3 protein has one entry. The table records about 290,000 distinct CDR3 sequences, less than 9.5% of them present only once. These records were also assigned to another study, of yellow fever vaccine responses in identical twins.

The sequencing sample was made of CD8+ T cells sorted from blood. Receptors were obtained from a woman aged 18-35 years in good health. The CDR3 runs from the conserved cysteine through the conserved F or W. Each record gives: V gene, J gene, D gene, clone size, CDR3 length, CDR3 DNA, CDR3 protein. D genes are given only for firm matches. Clone size appears in some rows only: once, few, many, or a class for an expanded clone.

v_gene: TRBV11-2
j_gene: TRBJ2-1
d_gene: TRBD2
abundance: NA
len: 18
CDR3nt: TGTGCCAGCAGCTTAGTCCCTCTAGCGGGGGCGCTCTACAATGAGCAGTTCTTC
CDR3aa: CASSLVPLAGALYNEQFF

v_gene: TRBV6-6
j_gene: TRBJ2-3
d_gene: NA
abundance: many
len: 13
CDR3nt: TGTGCCAGCAGTTACGCAGGGACAGATACGCAGTATTTT
CDR3aa: CASSYAGTDTQYF

v_gene: TRBV5-1
j_gene: TRBJ2-7
d_gene: NA
abundance: NA
len: 13
CDR3nt: TGCGCCAGCAGCTTGGTGGCAAGCCACGAGCAGTACTTC
CDR3aa: CASSLVASHEQYF

v_gene: TRBV19
j_gene: TRBJ1-1
d_gene: NA
abundance: few
len: 15
CDR3nt: TGTGCCAGTAGTATACTTTGGGGCCTTGGGGCTGAAGCTTTCTTT
CDR3aa: CASSILWGLGAEAFF

v_gene: TRBV6-5
j_gene: TRBJ2-1
d_gene: TRBD1
abundance: NA
len: 15
CDR3nt: TGTGCCAGCAGTTCTGGACAGGGTATTGGGGATGAGCAGTTCTTC
CDR3aa: CASSSGQGIGDEQFF

v_gene: TRBV9
j_gene: TRBJ1-1
d_gene: TRBD1
abundance: NA
len: 15
CDR3nt: TGTGCCAGCAGCCCAGGGGGGACAATGAACACTGAAGCTTTCTTT
CDR3aa: CASSPGGTMNTEAFF

v_gene: TRBV15
j_gene: TRBJ2-5
d_gene: NA
abundance: few
len: 17
CDR3nt: TGTGCCACCAGCAGCCCGCTACACCCAACAGCACAAGAGACCCAGTACTTC
CDR3aa: CATSSPLHPTAQETQYF

v_gene: TRBV3-1
j_gene: TRBJ2-2
d_gene: TRBD2
abundance: many
len: 15
CDR3nt: TGTGCCAGCAGCCAATACAGCGGGAGCACCGGGGAGCTGTTTTTT
CDR3aa: CASSQYSGSTGELFF

v_gene: TRBV10-3
j_gene: TRBJ1-2
d_gene: NA
abundance: few
len: 18
CDR3nt: TGTGCCATCAGGGACTTGAGGACACGCACTACAGCTAACTATGGCTACACCTTC
CDR3aa: CAIRDLRTRTTANYGYTF

v_gene: TRBV6-2/TRBV6-3
j_gene: TRBJ1-1
d_gene: TRBD1
abundance: NA
len: 14
CDR3nt: TGTGCCAGCAGCCCCCACGGACAGGGGACTGAAGCTTTCTTT
CDR3aa: CASSPHGQGTEAFF

v_gene: TRBV9
j_gene: TRBJ2-4
d_gene: NA
abundance: few
len: 14
CDR3nt: TGTGCCAGCAGCTCCGTAGGAGGGGGATACATTCAGTACTTC
CDR3aa: CASSSVGGGYIQYF

v_gene: TRBV27
j_gene: TRBJ2-7
d_gene: TRBD1
abundance: NA
len: 15
CDR3nt: TGTGCCAGCAGCCGACCGGGACAGGGGTCCTACGAGCAGTACTTC
CDR3aa: CASSRPGQGSYEQYF

v_gene: TRBV11-2
j_gene: TRBJ2-1
d_gene: NA
abundance: NA
len: 18
CDR3nt: TGTGCCAGCAGCCCCAAAAGTCCCAGGGTATCCTCCTACAATGAGCAGTTCTTC
CDR3aa: CASSPKSPRVSSYNEQFF

v_gene: TRBV19
j_gene: TRBJ2-1
d_gene: TRBD2
abundance: many
len: 14
CDR3nt: TGTGCCAGCAGCCGACTAGCGGGTTACAATGAGCAGTTCTTC
CDR3aa: CASSRLAGYNEQFF

v_gene: TRBV7-9
j_gene: TRBJ1-1
d_gene: NA
abundance: many
len: 15
CDR3nt: TGTGCCAGCAGCTCGACCTCACAGGGAGACACTGAAGCTTTCTTT
CDR3aa: CASSSTSQGDTEAFF

v_gene: TRBV12-3/TRBV12-4
j_gene: TRBJ2-1
d_gene: TRBD1
abundance: few
len: 16
CDR3nt: TGTGCCAGCAGTGATAGGCCCTGGACAGGCGTCAATGAGCAGTTCTTC
CDR3aa: CASSDRPWTGVNEQFF

v_gene: TRBV12-5
j_gene: TRBJ2-7
d_gene: TRBD1
abundance: NA
len: 15
CDR3nt: TGTGCTAGTGGGTCGACAGGGGGCGTATGGTACGAGCAGTACTTC
CDR3aa: CASGSTGGVWYEQYF

v_gene: TRBV7-8
j_gene: TRBJ2-3
d_gene: NA
abundance: few
len: 13
CDR3nt: TGTGCCAGCAGCTCTGGGATCACAGATACGCAGTATTTT
CDR3aa: CASSSGITDTQYF

v_gene: TRBV4-2
j_gene: TRBJ2-1
d_gene: NA
abundance: many
len: 13
CDR3nt: TGTGCCAGCAGCCAAGACCCACACAATGAGCAGTTCTTC
CDR3aa: CASSQDPHNEQFF

v_gene: TRBV4-2
j_gene: TRBJ2-7
d_gene: TRBD2
abundance: NA
len: 15
CDR3nt: TGTGCCAGCAGCCAAAACGGACTAGCCGCGTACGAGCAGTACTTC
CDR3aa: CASSQNGLAAYEQYF

v_gene: TRBV15
j_gene: TRBJ2-7
d_gene: TRBD2
abundance: many
len: 13
CDR3nt: TGTGCCAGTACCGGGACTAGTACCTACGAGCAGTACTTC
CDR3aa: CASTGTSTYEQYF

v_gene: TRBV12-3/TRBV12-4
j_gene: TRBJ2-6
d_gene: NA
abundance: NA
len: 15
CDR3nt: TGTGCCAGCCGTCCTTCTACTTCTGGGGCCAACGTCCTGACTTTC
CDR3aa: CASRPSTSGANVLTF

v_gene: TRBV28
j_gene: TRBJ2-1
d_gene: TRBD2
abundance: NA
len: 15
CDR3nt: TGTGCCAGCAGGTATACTAGCGGGGGATCCAATGAGCAGTTCTTC
CDR3aa: CASRYTSGGSNEQFF

v_gene: TRBV11-3
j_gene: TRBJ2-1
d_gene: NA
abundance: few
len: 18
CDR3nt: TGTGCCAGCAGCTCTCGAGAGGGGGCTAGCGGACCCAACAATGAGCAGTTCTTC
CDR3aa: CASSSREGASGPNNEQFF

v_gene: TRBV3-1
j_gene: TRBJ2-7
d_gene: TRBD2
abundance: NA
len: 17
CDR3nt: TGTGCCAGCAGCCAAGATCCAATAGCGGGGGGAACCTACGAGCAGTACTTC
CDR3aa: CASSQDPIAGGTYEQYF

v_gene: TRBV6-1
j_gene: TRBJ2-7
d_gene: NA
abundance: few
len: 14
CDR3nt: TGTGCCAGCAGTCCCAGCCTTACTGGCTACGAGCAGTACTTC
CDR3aa: CASSPSLTGYEQYF

v_gene: TRBV20-1
j_gene: TRBJ2-7
d_gene: NA
abundance: NA
len: 15
CDR3nt: TGCAGTGCTAGAGATGCCCTCGGAAGCTCCTACGAGCAGTACTTC
CDR3aa: CSARDALGSSYEQYF

v_gene: TRBV6-2/TRBV6-3
j_gene: TRBJ2-1
d_gene: TRBD2
abundance: many
len: 16
CDR3nt: TGTGCCAGCAGCGAGGGGCGGACTAGCCCCTACAATGAGCAGTTCTTC
CDR3aa: CASSEGRTSPYNEQFF

v_gene: TRBV2
j_gene: TRBJ2-2
d_gene: NA
abundance: many
len: 13
CDR3nt: TGTGCCAGCAGTTTCACTAGTACCGGGGAGCTGTTTTTT
CDR3aa: CASSFTSTGELFF

v_gene: TRBV9
j_gene: TRBJ2-3
d_gene: TRBD2
abundance: few
len: 16
CDR3nt: TGTGCCAGCAGCGTAGGACTAGCGGCTAGCACAGATACGCAGTATTTT
CDR3aa: CASSVGLAASTDTQYF

v_gene: TRBV20-1
j_gene: TRBJ2-7
d_gene: NA
abundance: few
len: 13
CDR3nt: TGCAGTGCTAGACCCAGGACCTCCTACGAGCAGTACTTC
CDR3aa: CSARPRTSYEQYF

v_gene: TRBV27
j_gene: TRBJ2-5
d_gene: TRBD2
abundance: NA
len: 17
CDR3nt: TGTGCCAGCAGTTTTCTGCCGGGACTAGGGGGGTCGGAGACCCAGTACTTC
CDR3aa: CASSFLPGLGGSETQYF

v_gene: TRBV29-1
j_gene: TRBJ2-7
d_gene: NA
abundance: NA
len: 16
CDR3nt: TGCAGCGTTGAAGATCTTCGGGGCGGGGAATCCTACGAGCAGTACTTC
CDR3aa: CSVEDLRGGESYEQYF

v_gene: TRBV5-4
j_gene: TRBJ2-7
d_gene: NA
abundance: few
len: 14
CDR3nt: TGTGCCAGCAGCTTGTCTAGTCCCTTTTACGAGCAGTACTTC
CDR3aa: CASSLSSPFYEQYF

v_gene: TRBV5-5
j_gene: TRBJ2-7
d_gene: NA
abundance: few
len: 13
CDR3nt: TGTGCCAGCAGCTTATGGTTGGGGAACGAGCAGTACTTC
CDR3aa: CASSLWLGNEQYF

v_gene: TRBV6-7
j_gene: TRBJ1-1
d_gene: TRBD1
abundance: NA
len: 17
CDR3nt: TGTGCCAGCAGTTACTCGATGGGTGACAGGGGGAACACTGAAGCTTTCTTT
CDR3aa: CASSYSMGDRGNTEAFF

v_gene: TRBV5-1
j_gene: TRBJ2-2
d_gene: NA
abundance: few
len: 15
CDR3nt: TGCGCCAGCAGCCGCTACAGGGATGGAACCGGGGAGCTGTTTTTT
CDR3aa: CASSRYRDGTGELFF

v_gene: TRBV12-3/TRBV12-4
j_gene: TRBJ2-6
d_gene: TRBD1
abundance: few
len: 19
CDR3nt: TGTGCCTTCAGTTTCGGACAGGGGCCGGAGGGCTCTGGGGCCAACGTCCTGACTTTC
CDR3aa: CAFSFGQGPEGSGANVLTF

v_gene: TRBV20-1
j_gene: TRBJ2-1
d_gene: NA
abundance: many
len: 15
CDR3nt: TGCAGTGCGAGGGTTCAGGAAAAGAGCTACAATGAGCAGTTCTTC
CDR3aa: CSARVQEKSYNEQFF

v_gene: TRBV6-1
j_gene: TRBJ2-7
d_gene: NA
abundance: many
len: 14
CDR3nt: TGTGCCAGCAGTGAAGCTGGACTGAGCTACGAGCAGTACTTC
CDR3aa: CASSEAGLSYEQYF

v_gene: TRBV20-1
j_gene: TRBJ2-4
d_gene: NA
abundance: many
len: 13
CDR3nt: TGCAGTGCGCGATCCGGGACGGAAAACATTCAGTACTTC
CDR3aa: CSARSGTENIQYF

v_gene: TRBV18
j_gene: TRBJ2-3
d_gene: TRBD1
abundance: few
len: 15
CDR3nt: TGTGCCAGCTCACCATGGCAGGGGGCTCCAGATACGCAGTATTTT
CDR3aa: CASSPWQGAPDTQYF

v_gene: TRBV28
j_gene: TRBJ1-5
d_gene: TRBD1
abundance: NA
len: 18
CDR3nt: TGTGCCAGCAGTGCCGGCCCCTGGGACAGCCATAGCAATCAGCCCCAGCATTTT
CDR3aa: CASSAGPWDSHSNQPQHF

v_gene: TRBV28
j_gene: TRBJ2-1
d_gene: TRBD2
abundance: many
len: 17
CDR3nt: TGTGCCAGCAGTTCCCTGACTAGCGGGAAGTCAAGCAATGAGCAGTTCTTC
CDR3aa: CASSSLTSGKSSNEQFF

v_gene: TRBV12-3/TRBV12-4
j_gene: TRBJ2-7
d_gene: NA
abundance: NA
len: 13
CDR3nt: TGTGCCAGCAGTTTAGGGACAGTTTGGGAGCAGTACTTC
CDR3aa: CASSLGTVWEQYF

v_gene: TRBV20-1
j_gene: TRBJ1-1
d_gene: NA
abundance: many
len: 14
CDR3nt: TGCAGTGCCAAAGAAGGCCCTGGACAGAGTGAAGCTTTCTTT
CDR3aa: CSAKEGPGQSEAFF

v_gene: TRBV4-3
j_gene: TRBJ2-1
d_gene: NA
abundance: NA
len: 17
CDR3nt: TGCGCCAGCAGCCGATCTAACGTGCTAGCGCCCATGGAGGAGCAGTTCTTC
CDR3aa: CASSRSNVLAPMEEQFF

v_gene: TRBV7-9
j_gene: TRBJ2-4
d_gene: NA
abundance: many
len: 17
CDR3nt: TGTGCCAGCAGCGTACCGGGCCCCCGGGGAGCCAAAAACATTCAGTACTTC
CDR3aa: CASSVPGPRGAKNIQYF

v_gene: TRBV18
j_gene: TRBJ2-7
d_gene: TRBD2
abundance: NA
len: 17
CDR3nt: TGTGCCAGCTCACGGACTAGCGGGGGATTAAGCTCCTACGAGCAGTACTTC
CDR3aa: CASSRTSGGLSSYEQYF